This TCR beta chain was retrieved from a study of cytomegalovirus exposure and HLA in healthy donors. To note about this clone: Its antigen is unknown.

Primers included in the PCR were 60 Vbeta and 13 Jbeta primers. Sequencing was performed with immunoSEQ multiplex PCR; in TCRdb, only in-frame clones are kept and a portion is missing. The sample lists approximately 190,000 clones, approximately 78% seen once, with under 7.5% in the top ten. The CDR3 totals 18 residues. Germline V gene lookup returns CDR1 MGHRA and CDR2 YSYEKL. V dropped 0 bases and J dropped 4 bases, with 19 bases sitting between them. Regarding the study as a whole: As a later analysis revealed, the rate of TCR association differed by HLA locus, with DRB1 most and HLA-C fewest. The study listed roughly 150 cytomegalovirus-associated TCR beta chains.

This chain uses TRBV4-1 with TRBJ2-1; tentatively, D is TRBD2 (6 bases). Specimen: PBMCs. This TCR derives from a woman aged 45-65 years in good health and CMV-seropositive. The CDR3 region has the DNA TGCGCCAGCAGCCAAGATAGTTCCCGACTAGACCAATACAATGAGCAGTTCTTC. Translating it yields CASSQDSSRLDQYNEQFF.